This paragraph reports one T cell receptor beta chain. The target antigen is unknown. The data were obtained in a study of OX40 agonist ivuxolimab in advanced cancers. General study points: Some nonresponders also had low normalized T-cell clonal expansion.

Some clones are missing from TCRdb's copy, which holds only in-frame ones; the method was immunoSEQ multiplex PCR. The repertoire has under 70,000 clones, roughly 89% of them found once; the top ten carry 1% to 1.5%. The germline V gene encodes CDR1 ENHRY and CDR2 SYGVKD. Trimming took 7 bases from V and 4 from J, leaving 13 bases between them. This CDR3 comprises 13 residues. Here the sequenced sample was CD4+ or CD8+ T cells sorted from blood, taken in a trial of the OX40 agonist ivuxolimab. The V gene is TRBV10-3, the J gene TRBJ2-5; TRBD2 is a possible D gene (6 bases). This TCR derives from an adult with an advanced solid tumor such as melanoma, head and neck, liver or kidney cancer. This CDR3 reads CAITSGPGETQYF. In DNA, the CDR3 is TGTGCCATCACCAGCGGGCCCGGAGAGACCCAGTACTTC.